What follows are 24 T cell receptor beta chains derived from one specimen sequenced in a study of T cell changes during pregnancy in multiple sclerosis. Produced via immunoSEQ multiplex PCR; TCRdb's table is partial and in-frame only. This repertoire shows around 41,000 clones, just over 90% found once; its top ten account for more than 1.4%. Specimen: PBMCs (not recorded whether the cells were cultured). These receptors all stem from a female donor with multiple sclerosis, enrolled in a pregnancy study.

This rearrangement joins TRBV10-1 to TRBJ2-1; D not resolved. Between the trimmed V and J ends, which lost 0 bases and 2 bases, there was a span of 8 bases. This CDR3 is 15 amino acids long. CDR1 WNHNN and CDR2 SYGVQD come from the germline V gene (reference sequence). The CDR3 sequence: CASSESRGTYNEQFF. In DNA form, the CDR3 reads TGCGCCAGCAGTGAGTCCCGAGGAACCTACAATGAGCAGTTCTTC.

This sequence joins TRBV2 and TRBJ2-7, with 8 bases matching TRBD2. CDR1 is SNHLY, CDR2 FYNNEI, per germline. The ends lost 7 bases at V and 7 bases at J; junction bases unmatched: 9. CDR3 size: 13 residues. Here the CDR3 reads CASTREGYWEQYF. CDR3 bases: TGTGCCAGCACCCGGGAGGGGTATTGGGAGCAGTACTTC. The variable domain in full, completed from reference TRBV2 and TRBJ2-7, reads EPEVTQTPSHQVTQMGQEVILRCVPISNHLYFYWYRQILGQKVEFLVSFYNNEISEKSEIFDDQFSVERPDGSNFTLKIRSTKLEDSAMYFCASTREGYWEQYFGPGTRLTVT.

The chain is built from TRBV10-1 and TRBJ2-7, with a tentative D call TRBD1 (6 bases). Germline V CDR1 and CDR2: WNHNN, SYGVQD (reference sequence). Trimming removed 5 bases at V and 1 base at J, with 12 bases between. CDR3 size: 14 residues. CDR3 bases: TGCGCCAGCAGTAACAGGGACCGATCCTACGAGCAGTACTTC. Its protein product is CASSNRDRSYEQYF.

This clone was recorded a few times. The chain has TRBV10-1 and TRBJ2-7, with 7 bases lining up with TRBD2. This CDR3 region has 13 residues. Germline V lookup: CDR1 WNHNN, CDR2 SYGVQD (reference sequence). Trimming removed 10 bases from V and 2 bases from J; junction bases left unmatched: 8. The CDR3 DNA reads TGCGCCAACCGAGCGGGACCTCCCTACGAGCAGTACTTC. The encoded protein is CANRAGPPYEQYF.

J is TRBJ2-1 and V is TRBV5-1; D remains unclear. CDR1 SGHRS and CDR2 YFSETQ come from the germline V gene. The CDR3 loop spans 12 amino acids. V lost 6 bases, J lost 4 bases, and 8 bases lay in between. This chain's CDR3 is CASTQDYNEQFF. DNA for the CDR3: TGCGCCAGCACGCAGGATTACAATGAGCAGTTCTTC.

This chain joins TRBV11-3 and TRBJ2-3; tentatively, D is TRBD2 (5 bases). This CDR3 region has 15 residues. The germline V gene encodes CDR1 SGHNT and CDR2 YENEEA. V lost 3 bases and J lost 2, with 12 bases in between. The DNA for the CDR3 is TGTGCCAGCAGCTTGACTCTAGCCGACACAGATACGCAGTATTTT. As protein: CASSLTLADTDTQYF.

This chain joins TRBV7-9 and TRBJ2-3; the D is unclear. Germline CDR1 reads SEHNR; CDR2 reads FQNEAQ (reference sequence). V lost 1 base and J lost 0, with 5 bases in between. This CDR3 comprises 14 residues. CDR3 sequence reads: CASSLVGSTDTQYF. The CDR3 nucleotides are TGTGCCAGCAGCTTAGTGGGCAGCACAGATACGCAGTATTTT.

The chain carries TRBV19 and TRBJ2-4; D is possibly TRBD2 (5 bases). V was shortened by 8 bases and J by 0 bases, with 11 bases between the two germline ends. Germline V gene lookup returns CDR1 LNHDA and CDR2 SQIVND (reference sequence). The CDR3 is made up of 14 amino acids. CDR3 loop: CASGRELAKNIQYF. The CDR3 nucleotides read TGTGCCAGTGGACGGGAACTAGCCAAAAACATTCAGTACTTC.

The chain uses TRBV28 and TRBJ1-4, with 7 nucleotides matching TRBD1. The V segment lost 4 bases and the J segment 6 bases; nucleotides outside the gene matches: 11. Germline V gives CDR1 MDHEN, CDR2 SYDVKM. The CDR3 covers 16 residues. The CDR3 loop reads CASSSTQGSRDEKLFF. The CDR3 nucleotides read TGTGCCAGCAGTTCGACACAGGGGAGTAGAGATGAAAAACTGTTTTTT.

This sequence joins TRBV5-1 and TRBJ2-7, with 8 bases that match TRBD2. Trimming cost V 2 bases and J 2 bases; bases outside gene matches: 3. Germline assignment: CDR1 SGHRS and CDR2 YFSETQ. CDR3 length: 14 residues. The chain's CDR3 is CASSFDGRAYEQYF. CDR3 nucleotide sequence: TGCGCCAGCAGCTTTGACGGGAGGGCCTACGAGCAGTACTTC.

The rearrangement uses TRBV19 and TRBJ1-5, with D unresolved. Trimming left V 4 bases short and J 2 bases short, with 12 bases between. The V gene's germline CDR1 is LNHDA and CDR2 SQIVND (reference sequence). The CDR3 loop spans 15 amino acids. The DNA for the CDR3 is TGTGCCAGTAGTAATTTACGGTTGCGCAATCAGCCCCAGCATTTT. This translates into CASSNLRLRNQPQHF.

The chain uses TRBV10-3 and TRBJ2-1; D not certain. Per germline, CDR1 ENHRY and CDR2 SYGVKD. The CDR3 has 14 amino acids. The ends were cut back, 5 bases at V and 3 bases at J, with 11 bases in the middle. The chain's CDR3 is CAISHQIIYNEQFF. The CDR3 nucleotides are TGTGCCATCAGTCACCAAATAATCTACAATGAGCAGTTCTTC.

The chain uses TRBV6-5 and TRBJ2-2, with unresolved D. The V end was cut by 2 bases, the J end by 5 bases, with 9 bases between. The CDR3 spans 14 residues. Germline lookup yields CDR1 MNHEY and CDR2 SVGAGI. The CDR3 DNA reads as TGTGCCAGCAGTTACGGCCCAAGGACCGGGGAGCTGTTTTTT. It is translated as CASSYGPRTGELFF.

The chain carries TRBV18 and TRBJ1-3, with D possibly matching TRBD1 (6 bases). The CDR3 spans 17 residues. Germline loops: CDR1 KGHSH, CDR2 LQKENI. With 2 bases removed from V and 0 bases from J, the gap between germline ends came to 14 bases. CDR3 coding DNA: TGTGCCAGCTCACCAGTTAAGGGACACTACTCTGGAAACACCATATATTTT. Translated, it gives CASSPVKGHYSGNTIYF.

The gene calls are TRBV30 and TRBJ1-1; D not resolved. V lost 3 bases and J 1 base, leaving 6 bases between the germline ends. The V gene's germline CDR1 is GTSNPN and CDR2 SVGIG (reference sequence). CDR3 length: 12 amino acids. The CDR3 coding sequence is TGTGCCTGGAGCTTTCAGAACACTGAAGCTTTCTTT. It is translated as CAWSFQNTEAFF. Full variable domain (rest looked up from reference TRBV30 and TRBJ1-1): SQTIHQWPATLVQPVGSPLSLECTVEGTSNPNLYWYRQAAGRGLQLLFYSVGIGQISSEVPQNLSASRPQDRQFILSSKKLLLSDSGFYLCAWSFQNTEAFFGQGTRLTVV.

The genes are TRBV2 and TRBJ2-7, with TRBD1 matching 11 bases. The CDR3 totals 16 residues. From germline, CDR1 is SNHLY and CDR2 FYNNEI. V was clipped by 6 bases and J by 3 bases; unmatched bases: 10. The CDR3 spells CASREQPGTGGYEQYF. DNA of the CDR3: TGTGCCAGCAGGGAACAACCTGGGACAGGGGGCTACGAGCAGTACTTC.

The chain uses TRBV2 and TRBJ1-5, with 8 bases matching TRBD1. The CDR3 totals 15 residues. Unmatched junction bases numbered 6, after V lost 7 bases and J lost 1 base. Germline CDR1 is SNHLY and CDR2 is FYNNEI. This chain's CDR3 is CASTRGDRSNQPQHF. In nucleotides, the CDR3 is TGTGCCAGCACACGGGGGGACAGGAGCAATCAGCCCCAGCATTTT.

The chain links TRBV18 to TRBJ2-7, with 10 positions matching TRBD1. J gave up 4 bases and V 3 bases, and 9 bases lay outside the gene matches. In germline, CDR1 is KGHSH, CDR2 LQKENI. The CDR3 has 16 residues. The CDR3 here is CASSPATGQGFYEQYF. Written as DNA, the CDR3 is TGTGCCAGCTCACCCGCGACGGGACAGGGGTTTTACGAGCAGTACTTC.

The rearrangement links TRBV4-1 to TRBJ2-3; D is undetermined. Germline V gene lookup returns CDR1 MGHRA and CDR2 YSYEKL. V was trimmed by 1 base and J by 2 bases, leaving 13 bases between them. The CDR3 sequence is 16 residues long. CDR3 sequence: CASSQGRLPSTDTQYF. In DNA, the CDR3 is TGCGCCAGCAGCCAAGGAAGGTTGCCGTCCACAGATACGCAGTATTTT.

This chain joins TRBV27 and TRBJ1-1; TRBD1 might be the D (5 bases). Germline V gene data show CDR1 as MNHEY and CDR2 as SMNVEV (reference sequence). This CDR3 is built from 13 residues. V gave up 8 bases and J gave up 2 bases, with 12 bases separating them. The CDR3 is CASGSGQNTEAFF. The CDR3 DNA sequence: TGTGCCAGCGGGTCTGGACAAAACACTGAAGCTTTCTTT.

The chain links TRBV28 to TRBJ1-3, with a tentative D call TRBD1 (6 bases). V was clipped by 4 bases and J by 2 bases, with 15 bases between them. This CDR3 is built from 16 residues. The germline V gene encodes CDR1 MDHEN and CDR2 SYDVKM. The CDR3 region has the DNA TGTGCCAGCAGTTCCCGGGGAGGGGGAACTGGAAACACCATATATTTT. Amino acid sequence: CASSSRGGGTGNTIYF.

The V call is TRBV5-1, the J call TRBJ2-1, with 9 bases lining up with TRBD2. CDR1 is SGHRS and CDR2 is YFSETQ in the germline V gene. The CDR3 sequence is 16 residues long. The junction had 5 bases not matched to a gene; V was cut back by 0 bases and J by 4 bases. The CDR3 region has the DNA TGCGCCAGCAGCTTGGAGGCTAGCGGGGAATACAATGAGCAGTTCTTC. It encodes CASSLEASGEYNEQFF. The variable domain in full, with the rest retrieved from reference TRBV5-1 and TRBJ2-1, is KAGVTQTPRYLIKTRGQQVTLSCSPISGHRSVSWYQQTPGQGLQFLFEYFSETQRNKGNFPGRFSGRQFSNSRSEMNVSTLELGDSALYLCASSLEASGEYNEQFFGPGTRLTVL.

The CDR3 loop is CASSSGGQVYTEAFF. In nucleotides, the CDR3 is TGTGCCAGCAGTTCGGGGGGCCAGGTGTACACTGAAGCTTTCTTT. The chain employs TRBV28 and TRBJ1-1, with D tentatively TRBD1 (6 bases). Germline CDR1 is MDHEN and CDR2 is SYDVKM. The CDR3 is made up of 15 amino acids. Trimming pared 4 bases from V and 3 bases from J, leaving 15 bases between.

The chain uses TRBV10-2 and TRBJ2-7; possible D gene TRBD1, 6 bases. The CDR3 is 13 amino acids. With 7 bases removed from V and 2 bases from J, the gap between germline ends came to 12 bases. Per germline, CDR1 WSHSY and CDR2 SAAADI. The CDR3 DNA sequence: TGCGCCAGCACAGGGGCCCCGACCTACGAGCAGTACTTC. Its translation is CASTGAPTYEQYF.